These T cell receptor beta chains were read from a single sample in a study of blood T cell repertoires in COVID-19. Profiled with immunoSEQ multiplex PCR; TCRdb holds only in-frame clones, not every one. Of roughly 150,000 clones listed, 76% are singletons. Sample: peripheral blood. The receptors come from an elderly woman with acute or convalescent COVID-19. The CDR3 runs from the conserved cysteine through the conserved F or W. The order of the fields is V gene, D gene, clone size, J gene, CDR3 DNA, CDR3 protein. D genes are given only for firm matches. Size is stated for part of the rows, as once, few or many counts, or as a class when the clone is expanded.

TRBV20-1	.	.	TRBJ1-2	TGCAGTGCTAGGTCTTCGCGGGGCTACACCTTC	CSARSSRGYTF
TRBV29-1	.	.	TRBJ1-4	TGCAGCGTTGTTCAGTCAACTAATGAAAAACTGTTTTTT	CSVVQSTNEKLFF
TRBV7-8	.	.	TRBJ1-4	TGTGCCAGCAGATTACAAAGAACAGGCGGCGTTAATGAAAAACTGTTTTTT	CASRLQRTGGVNEKLFF
TRBV7-9	TRBD1	.	TRBJ2-5	TGTGCCAGCAGCCCTGGGACAGGGGTTTCAGAGACCCAGTACTTC	CASSPGTGVSETQYF
TRBV5-4	TRBD2	.	TRBJ2-1	TGTGCCAGCAGCTTGGGGGAGGGAGTGCCGTTCTTC	CASSLGEGVPFF
TRBV5-1	TRBD2	once	TRBJ2-3	TGCGCCAGCAGTCAATCTAGCGGGGGGGATCATACGCAGTATTTT	CASSQSSGGDHTQYF
TRBV30	TRBD1	.	TRBJ1-6	TGTGCCTGGAAAGCTTCCCTATTCGGACAGGGCAATAATTCACCCCTCCACTTT	CAWKASLFGQGNNSPLHF
TRBV4-3	.	few	TRBJ2-4	TGCGCCAGCAGCCCCTACGGGCAGACAGGGGAGGGGATTCAGTACTTC	CASSPYGQTGEGIQYF
TRBV12-3/TRBV12-4	.	.	TRBJ1-1	TGTGCCAGCAGTTTCACAGGAGCCACTGAAGCTTTCTTT	CASSFTGATEAFF
TRBV19	.	.	TRBJ1-2	TGTGCCAGTAGTCTAGGACAGAGCTATGGCTACACCTTC	CASSLGQSYGYTF
TRBV2	.	.	TRBJ1-2	TGTGCCAGCAGTGAAGACAGCGGGGAAGGCTACACCTTC	CASSEDSGEGYTF
TRBV19	TRBD2	.	TRBJ2-1	TGTGCCAGTACCCCTCAAAGCGGGAGGAATGAGCAGTTCTTC	CASTPQSGRNEQFF
TRBV2	TRBD2	.	TRBJ2-5	TGTGCCAGCAGTGAATCGCTAGCGGGGGGGGAGACCCAGTACTTC	CASSESLAGGETQYF
TRBV28	TRBD2	few	TRBJ2-1	TGTGCCAGCACTCCACGGGGAGGGAACAATGAGCAGTTCTTC	CASTPRGGNNEQFF
TRBV5-4	.	.	TRBJ2-1	TGTGCCAGCAGCTCATCGGGCGGGGGCCCTTTCAATGAGCAGTTCTTC	CASSSSGGGPFNEQFF
TRBV3-1/TRBV3-2	TRBD2	.	TRBJ2-1	TGTGCCAGCAGCCAAGAAATGGCTAGCGGGGACAGCTCCTACAATGAGCAGTTCTTC	CASSQEMASGDSSYNEQFF
TRBV2	.	few	TRBJ1-4	TGTGCCAGCAGTGATCAGGCAACTAATGAAAAACTGTTTTTT	CASSDQATNEKLFF
TRBV19	.	few	TRBJ1-2	TGTGCCAGTAGTACCTCCTCAGGGTCAGGTGGCTACACCTTC	CASSTSSGSGGYTF
TRBV6-4	TRBD1	.	TRBJ1-6	TGTGCCAGCAGTGACTCTCCGGGACAGGGGGCAGCCTATAATTCACCCCTCCACTTT	CASSDSPGQGAAYNSPLHF
TRBV4-1	.	.	TRBJ1-2	TGCGCCAGCAGCCAAGATATTCCAGACACGTATGGCTACACCTTC	CASSQDIPDTYGYTF
TRBV5-1	TRBD1	.	TRBJ2-3	TGCGCCAGCAGCCCGACAGGGGGCGGAACAGATACGCAGTATTTT	CASSPTGGGTDTQYF
TRBV12-3/TRBV12-4	TRBD1	few	TRBJ1-3	TGTGCCAGCAGACTACAGGGGGAAAACACCATATATTTT	CASRLQGENTIYF
TRBV27	.	few	TRBJ1-2	TGTGCCAGCAGCTCCCTTTCTTCGGGGGTAAGGTATGGCTACACCTTC	CASSSLSSGVRYGYTF
TRBV11-3	TRBD1	.	TRBJ1-1	TGTGCCAGCAGCAAAGACAGGGGTGAAGCTTTCTTT	CASSKDRGEAFF
TRBV12-3/TRBV12-4	.	once	TRBJ1-4	TGTGCCAGCAGGTTAAGGGAGGGTGAAAAACTGTTTTTT	CASRLREGEKLFF
TRBV11-2	TRBD2	.	TRBJ2-1	TGTGCCAGCAGCAGGCCGGGACTAGCGGGAGGGTACAATGAGCAGTTCTTC	CASSRPGLAGGYNEQFF
TRBV19	TRBD2	.	TRBJ2-1	TGTGCCAGTAGCCCTACTAGCGGAGAGTACAATGAGCAGTTCTTC	CASSPTSGEYNEQFF
TRBV11-3	TRBD2	.	TRBJ2-1	TGTGCCAGCAGCCCCGTAACCGGGACTAGCGGAGGTTACAATGAGCAGTTCTTC	CASSPVTGTSGGYNEQFF
TRBV10-1	TRBD2	.	TRBJ2-1	TGCGCCAGCAGCTTAGGGACTAGCGGGAACAATGAGCAGTTCTTC	CASSLGTSGNNEQFF
TRBV7-8	TRBD1	.	TRBJ2-3	TGTGCCAGCAGGGAAAGGACAGGGTACACAGATACGCAGTATTTT	CASRERTGYTDTQYF
TRBV2	.	.	TRBJ1-1	TGTGCCAGCAGTGAAACGCCAGAGGGGAACACTGAAGCTTTCTTT	CASSETPEGNTEAFF
TRBV6-5	TRBD1	few	TRBJ2-7	TGTGCCAGCAGTTACTGGGACAGGCCCAACGAGCAGTACTTC	CASSYWDRPNEQYF
TRBV6-1	.	many	TRBJ1-2	TGTGCCAGCAGTGAGGCAGGGACTAACTATGGCTACACCTTC	CASSEAGTNYGYTF
TRBV6-5	TRBD1	.	TRBJ1-2	TGTGCCAGCAGACGTACCGGTACAGGGGGCGGCTACACCTTC	CASRRTGTGGGYTF
TRBV6-1	TRBD1	.	TRBJ1-1	TGTGCCAGCAGTGAACTTATTGGGACAGGAAACACTGAAGCTTTCTTT	CASSELIGTGNTEAFF
TRBV3-1/TRBV3-2	.	.	TRBJ2-3	TGTGCCAGCAGCCAACAGGTCGGCGTTACGCAGTATTTT	CASSQQVGVTQYF
TRBV5-6	.	.	TRBJ1-2	TGTGCCAGCAGCTTGGAGAGTGGCTACACCTTC	CASSLESGYTF
TRBV5-4	TRBD2	.	TRBJ2-7	TGTGCCACCCGGGGGCGGGAGGGCCCTAACGAGCAGTACTTC	CATRGREGPNEQYF
TRBV9	.	.	TRBJ2-5	TGTGCCAGCAGCGTAGGCCGGGGGGCGCGTGAGACCCAGTACTTC	CASSVGRGARETQYF
TRBV6-6	TRBD1	.	TRBJ1-1	TGTGCCAGCAGTTACAACACCGGGACAGGGGGCACTGAAGCTTTCTTT	CASSYNTGTGGTEAFF
TRBV7-3	TRBD2	.	TRBJ2-2	TGTGCCAGCAGCATTCTAGCGGCGAACACCGGGGAGCTGTTTTTT	CASSILAANTGELFF
TRBV19	TRBD2	.	TRBJ2-7	TGTGCCAGTAGTATTCGGGCTAGCGGGAACGGCTACGAGCAGTACTTC	CASSIRASGNGYEQYF
TRBV5-8	.	.	TRBJ2-7	TGTGCCAGCAGCTTGGGTCCGAGTGCGACCTACGAGCAGTACTTC	CASSLGPSATYEQYF
TRBV7-2	TRBD2	.	TRBJ2-5	TGTGCCAGCAGCGACCCTTTGCGGGGGGGCCCGTATGAGACCCAGTACTTC	CASSDPLRGGPYETQYF
TRBV5-1	TRBD1	.	TRBJ1-1	TGCGCCAGCAGCCCATATAAGGACAGGGGGTACACTGAAGCTTTCTTT	CASSPYKDRGYTEAFF
TRBV11-2	.	.	TRBJ1-6	TGTGCCAGCAGCCCGGCGAGGCTGGATAATTCACCCCTCCACTTT	CASSPARLDNSPLHF
TRBV7-6	.	few	TRBJ1-3	TGTGCCAGCAGCAAGAGCTCGACAGGAGCCTCTGGAAACACCATATATTTT	CASSKSSTGASGNTIYF
TRBV6-5	.	.	TRBJ2-7	TGTGCCAGCAATTCGGGGAGCACCTACGAGCAGTACTTC	CASNSGSTYEQYF
TRBV11-2	TRBD1	once	TRBJ1-5	TGTGCCAGCAGCCCCGGGACAGGGGGCGGTAATAGTCAGCCCCAGCATTTT	CASSPGTGGGNSQPQHF
TRBV6-1	.	.	TRBJ1-2	TGTGCCAGCAGTGAGCGGGACCGCGTCTATGGCTACACCTTC	CASSERDRVYGYTF
TRBV28	TRBD1	.	TRBJ1-5	TGTGCCAGCAGTTGGGAACAGGGGGCAATTGGCAATCAGCCCCAGCATTTT	CASSWEQGAIGNQPQHF
TRBV6-6	.	.	TRBJ1-1	TGTGCCAGCAGCACCCAGGGAACCACTGAAGCTTTCTTT	CASSTQGTTEAFF
TRBV5-6	TRBD1	.	TRBJ1-5	TGTGCCAGCAGTTCCGGGACAGGGACGTCGTTTGGCAATCAGCCCCAGCATTTT	CASSSGTGTSFGNQPQHF
TRBV5-1	TRBD1	once	TRBJ2-2	TGCGCCAGCAGCTGGACAGGGACCCCCGGGGAGCTGTTTTTT	CASSWTGTPGELFF